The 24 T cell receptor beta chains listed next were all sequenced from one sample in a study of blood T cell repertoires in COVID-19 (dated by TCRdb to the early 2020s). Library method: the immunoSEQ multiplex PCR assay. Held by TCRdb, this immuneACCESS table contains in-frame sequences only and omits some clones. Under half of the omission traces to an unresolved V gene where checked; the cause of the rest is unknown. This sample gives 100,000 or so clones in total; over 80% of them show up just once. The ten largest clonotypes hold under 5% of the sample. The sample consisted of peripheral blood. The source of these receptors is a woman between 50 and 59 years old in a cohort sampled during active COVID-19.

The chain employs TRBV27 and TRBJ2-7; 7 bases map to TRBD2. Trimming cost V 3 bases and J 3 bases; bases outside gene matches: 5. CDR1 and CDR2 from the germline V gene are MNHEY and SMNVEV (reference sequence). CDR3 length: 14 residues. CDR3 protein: CASSLGGHDYEQYF. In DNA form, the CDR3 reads TGTGCCAGCAGTTTGGGAGGGCACGACTACGAGCAGTACTTC.

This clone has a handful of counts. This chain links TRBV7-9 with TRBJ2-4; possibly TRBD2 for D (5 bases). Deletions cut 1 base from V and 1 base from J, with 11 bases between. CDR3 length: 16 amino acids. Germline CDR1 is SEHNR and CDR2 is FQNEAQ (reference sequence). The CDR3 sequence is CASSLEGVLAKNIQYF. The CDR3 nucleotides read TGTGCCAGCAGCTTAGAGGGAGTTCTGGCCAAAAACATTCAGTACTTC.

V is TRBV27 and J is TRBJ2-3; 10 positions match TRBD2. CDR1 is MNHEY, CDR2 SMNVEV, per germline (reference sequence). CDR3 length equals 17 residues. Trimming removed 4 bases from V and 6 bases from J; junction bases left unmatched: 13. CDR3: CASSSAPGLAMGDTQYF. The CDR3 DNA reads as TGTGCCAGCAGTTCAGCACCGGGACTAGCGATGGGGGATACGCAGTATTTT.

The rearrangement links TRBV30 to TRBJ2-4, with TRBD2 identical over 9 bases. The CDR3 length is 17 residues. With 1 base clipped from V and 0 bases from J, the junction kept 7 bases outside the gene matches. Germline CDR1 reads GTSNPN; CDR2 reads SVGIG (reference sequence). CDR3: CAWSEDLAGLAKNIQYF. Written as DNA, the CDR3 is TGTGCCTGGAGTGAGGACCTAGCGGGGCTAGCCAAAAACATTCAGTACTTC.

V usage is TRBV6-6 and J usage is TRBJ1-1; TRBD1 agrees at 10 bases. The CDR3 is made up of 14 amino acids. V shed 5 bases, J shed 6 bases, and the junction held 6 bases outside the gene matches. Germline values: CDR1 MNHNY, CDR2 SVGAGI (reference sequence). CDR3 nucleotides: TGTGCCAGCAGTAGGGACAGGGGTGGTTCTGAAGCTTTCTTT. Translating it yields CASSRDRGGSEAFF.

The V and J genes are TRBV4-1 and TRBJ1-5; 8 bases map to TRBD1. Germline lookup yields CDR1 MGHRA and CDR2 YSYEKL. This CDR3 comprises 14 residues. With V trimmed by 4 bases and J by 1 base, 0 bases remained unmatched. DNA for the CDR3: TGCGCCAGCAGCCGGACAGGGAGCAATCAGCCCCAGCATTTT. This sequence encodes CASSRTGSNQPQHF.

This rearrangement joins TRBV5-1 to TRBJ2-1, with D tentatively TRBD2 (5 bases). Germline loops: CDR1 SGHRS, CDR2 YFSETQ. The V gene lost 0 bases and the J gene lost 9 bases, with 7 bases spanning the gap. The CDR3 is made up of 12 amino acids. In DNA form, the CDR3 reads TGCGCCAGCAGCTTGGAGAGGGCTGAGCAGTTCTTC. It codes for CASSLERAEQFF.

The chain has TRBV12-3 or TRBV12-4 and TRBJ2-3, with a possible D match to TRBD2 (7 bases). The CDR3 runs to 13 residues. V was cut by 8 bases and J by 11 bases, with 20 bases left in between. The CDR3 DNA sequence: TGTGCCAGCCTGAATGAGCCAGGGGAGGGGCAGTATTTT. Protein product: CASLNEPGEGQYF.

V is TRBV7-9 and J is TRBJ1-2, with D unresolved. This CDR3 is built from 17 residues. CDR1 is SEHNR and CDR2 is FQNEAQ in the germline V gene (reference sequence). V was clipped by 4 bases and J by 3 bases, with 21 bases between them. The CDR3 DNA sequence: TGTGCCAGCAGCTCTGCCCCCGATGGAGAGAGGGACTATGGCTACACCTTC. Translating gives CASSSAPDGERDYGYTF. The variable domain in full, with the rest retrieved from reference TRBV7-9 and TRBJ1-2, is DTGVSQNPRHKITKRGQNVTFRCDPISEHNRLYWYRQTLGQGPEFLTYFQNEAQLEKSRLLSDRFSAERPKGSFSTLEIQRTEQGDSAMYLCASSSAPDGERDYGYTFGSGTRLTVV.

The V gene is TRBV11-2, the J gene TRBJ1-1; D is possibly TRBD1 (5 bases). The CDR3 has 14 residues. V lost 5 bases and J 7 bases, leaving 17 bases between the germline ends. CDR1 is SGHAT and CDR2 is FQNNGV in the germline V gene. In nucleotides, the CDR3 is TGTGCCAGCAGCCTTGCGGGGCGACTCAATGAAGCTTTCTTT. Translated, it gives CASSLAGRLNEAFF.

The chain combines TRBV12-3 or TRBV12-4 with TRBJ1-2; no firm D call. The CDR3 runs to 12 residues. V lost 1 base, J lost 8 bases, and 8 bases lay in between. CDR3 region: CASSLGPLGYTF. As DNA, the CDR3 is TGTGCCAGCAGTTTAGGTCCCTTAGGCTACACCTTC.

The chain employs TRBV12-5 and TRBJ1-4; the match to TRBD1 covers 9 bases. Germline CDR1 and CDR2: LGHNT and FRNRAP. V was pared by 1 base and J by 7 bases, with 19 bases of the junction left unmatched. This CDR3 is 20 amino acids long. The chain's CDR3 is CASGLARTGTGTILGEKLFF. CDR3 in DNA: TGTGCTAGTGGTTTGGCTCGTACCGGGACAGGGACGATCCTAGGTGAAAAACTGTTTTTT.

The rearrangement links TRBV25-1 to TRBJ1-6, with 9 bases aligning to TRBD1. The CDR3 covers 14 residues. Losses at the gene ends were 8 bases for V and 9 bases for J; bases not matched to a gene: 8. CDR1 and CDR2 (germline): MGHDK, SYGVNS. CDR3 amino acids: CASGGTGQSSPLHF. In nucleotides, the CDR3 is TGTGCCAGCGGGGGGACAGGGCAGAGTTCACCCCTCCACTTT.

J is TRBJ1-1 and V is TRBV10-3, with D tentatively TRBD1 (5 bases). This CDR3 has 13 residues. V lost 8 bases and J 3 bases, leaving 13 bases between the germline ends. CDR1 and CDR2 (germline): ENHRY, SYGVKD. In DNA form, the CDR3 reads TGTGCCATCTCGGGGGATAGGTACACTGAAGCTTTCTTT. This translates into CAISGDRYTEAFF.

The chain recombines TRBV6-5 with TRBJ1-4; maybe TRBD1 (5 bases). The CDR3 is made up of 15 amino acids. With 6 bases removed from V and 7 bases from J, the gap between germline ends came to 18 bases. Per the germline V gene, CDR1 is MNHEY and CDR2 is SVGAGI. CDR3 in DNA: TGTGCCAGCAGCCGCCCCCCGACAGTGCTTGAAAAACTGTTTTTT. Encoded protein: CASSRPPTVLEKLFF.

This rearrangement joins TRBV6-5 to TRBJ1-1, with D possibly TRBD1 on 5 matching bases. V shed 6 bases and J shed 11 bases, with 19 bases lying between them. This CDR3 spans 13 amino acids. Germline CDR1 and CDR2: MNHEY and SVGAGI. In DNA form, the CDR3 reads TGTGCCAGCAGCGCGGACACCCAACAACGGGCTTTCTTT. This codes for CASSADTQQRAFF.

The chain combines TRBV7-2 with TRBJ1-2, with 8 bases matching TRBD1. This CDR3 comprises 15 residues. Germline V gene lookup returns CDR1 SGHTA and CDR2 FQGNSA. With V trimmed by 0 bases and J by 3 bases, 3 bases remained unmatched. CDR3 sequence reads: CASSLARTGHYGYTF. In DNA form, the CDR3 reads TGTGCCAGCAGCTTAGCCCGGACAGGGCACTATGGCTACACCTTC.

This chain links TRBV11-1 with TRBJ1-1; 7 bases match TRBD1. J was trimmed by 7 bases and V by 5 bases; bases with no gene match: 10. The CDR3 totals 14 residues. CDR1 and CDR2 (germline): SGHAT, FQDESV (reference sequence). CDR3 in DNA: TGTGCCAGCAGCAAAACCGGGACAGCTAGTGAAGCTTTCTTT. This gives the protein CASSKTGTASEAFF.

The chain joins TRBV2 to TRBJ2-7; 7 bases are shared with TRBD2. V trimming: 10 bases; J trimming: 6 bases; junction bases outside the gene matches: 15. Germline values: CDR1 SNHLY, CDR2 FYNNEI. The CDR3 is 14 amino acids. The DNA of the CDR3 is TGTGCCACTTCCCCCGCTCCCGGGGAGGGCGAGCAGTACTTC. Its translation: CATSPAPGEGEQYF.

The chain's CDR3 is CASKPGFGVYTQYF. CDR3 nucleotide sequence: TGCGCCAGCAAGCCGGGTTTCGGGGTCTACACCCAGTACTTC. The chain links TRBV4-1 to TRBJ2-5; weak D call: TRBD2 (5 bases). Germline CDR1 reads MGHRA; CDR2 reads YSYEKL. Trimming removed 7 bases at V and 8 bases at J, with 20 bases between. The CDR3 spans 14 residues.

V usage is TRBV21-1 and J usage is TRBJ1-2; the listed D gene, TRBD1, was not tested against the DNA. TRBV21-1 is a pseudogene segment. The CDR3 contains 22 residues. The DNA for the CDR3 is TGTGCCAGCAGCAAGCCCCATAGGTTACGCGACAGGGGCCAATTGGGCAACTATGGCTACACCTTC. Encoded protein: CASSKPHRLRDRGQLGNYGYTF.

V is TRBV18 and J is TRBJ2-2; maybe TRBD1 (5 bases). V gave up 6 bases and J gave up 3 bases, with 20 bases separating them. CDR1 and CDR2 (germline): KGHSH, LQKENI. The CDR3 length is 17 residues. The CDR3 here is CASSHTSRQGYTGELFF. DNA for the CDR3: TGTGCCAGCTCTCACACTTCGAGGCAGGGTTACACCGGGGAGCTGTTTTTT.

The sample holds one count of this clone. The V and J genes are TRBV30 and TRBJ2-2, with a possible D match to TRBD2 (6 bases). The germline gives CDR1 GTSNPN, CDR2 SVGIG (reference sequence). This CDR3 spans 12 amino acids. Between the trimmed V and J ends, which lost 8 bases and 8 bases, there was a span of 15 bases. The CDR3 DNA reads TGTGCCGGGAAACAGGACTATGGGGAGCTGTTTTTT. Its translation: CAGKQDYGELFF.

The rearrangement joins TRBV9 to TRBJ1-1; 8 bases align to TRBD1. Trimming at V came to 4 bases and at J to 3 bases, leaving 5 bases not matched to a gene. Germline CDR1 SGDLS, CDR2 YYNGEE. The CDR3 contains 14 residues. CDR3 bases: TGTGCCAGCAGCTTACAGGGGGGTGACACTGAAGCTTTCTTT. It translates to CASSLQGGDTEAFF.